These 32 T cell receptor beta chains were all obtained from the same sample, sequenced in a study of cytomegalovirus exposure and HLA in healthy donors. The PCR contained 60 Vbeta and 13 Jbeta primers. Sequencing was performed with immunoSEQ multiplex PCR; in TCRdb, only in-frame clones are kept and a portion is missing. The sample lists about 210,000 clones; over 75% were seen once. Sequenced: PBMCs. Receptors originate from a male donor in good health and CMV-seronegative.

The chain combines TRBV27 with TRBJ2-2; 9 bases agree with TRBD1. V shed 6 bases and J 2 bases; nucleotides not matched to a gene: 4. CDR1 and CDR2 (germline): MNHEY, SMNVEV (reference sequence). This CDR3 is built from 15 residues. CDR3 residues: CASSPGQGNTGELFF. The CDR3 bases are TGTGCCAGCAGCCCGGGACAGGGAAACACCGGGGAGCTGTTTTTT.

This clone was counted a single time. The V gene is TRBV7-2, the J gene TRBJ2-5, with 7 bases lining up with TRBD2. The V segment lost 2 bases and the J segment 0 bases; nucleotides outside the gene matches: 9. Germline V lookup: CDR1 SGHTA, CDR2 FQGNSA. The CDR3 consists of 17 residues. Here the CDR3 DNA reads TGTGCCAGCAGCTTACTCTTAGGACTAGGCGACCAAGAGACCCAGTACTTC. Translation: CASSLLLGLGDQETQYF.

The J gene is TRBJ2-7, the V gene TRBV19; 9 bases line up with TRBD1. Germline trimming cut 3 bases from V and 5 bases from J; bases unmatched to any gene: 8. Germline-derived CDR1 and CDR2 are LNHDA and SQIVND (reference sequence). The CDR3 spans 15 residues. The CDR3 sequence is CASSIGTGSYNEQYF. DNA for the CDR3: TGTGCCAGTAGTATTGGGACAGGGTCCTACAACGAGCAGTACTTC. Supplemented by reference TRBV19 and TRBJ2-7, the full variable domain reads DGGITQSPKYLFRKEGQNVTLSCEQNLNHDAMYWYRQDPGQGLRLIYYSQIVNDFQKGDIAEGYSVSREKKESFPLTVTSAQKNPTAFYLCASSIGTGSYNEQYFGPGTRLTVT.

The sample holds one count of this clone. The chain links TRBV30 to TRBJ2-7; TRBD1 is a possible D gene (6 bases). CDR3 length: 18 residues. Trimming cost V 5 bases and J 4 bases, with 30 bases left between them. Germline CDR1 reads GTSNPN; CDR2 reads SVGIG (reference sequence). CDR3 in amino acids: CAWLGAGAGLKPPYEQYF. CDR3 bases: TGTGCCTGGCTAGGGGCAGGGGCCGGTCTTAAGCCCCCTTACGAGCAGTACTTC.

Concerning this clone: The junction and the germline gene differ at one end; a read error may be behind it. The chain couples TRBV4-1 to TRBJ2-7, with TRBD1 identical over 8 bases. The CDR3 contains 15 residues. CDR1 is MGHRA and CDR2 is YSYEKL in the germline V gene. DNA of the CDR3: TGCGCCAGCAGCCAGAGACAGGGGTTCCAGTACGGGCAGTACTTC. Its translation is CASSQRQGFQYGQYF.

This chain connects TRBV15 to TRBJ2-5; D possibly corresponds to TRBD1 (6 bases). V was trimmed by 1 base and J by 5 bases, leaving 14 bases between them. This CDR3 contains 15 residues. The V gene's germline CDR1 is LNHNV and CDR2 YYDKDF (reference sequence). The CDR3, as DNA: TGTGCCACCAGCAGAGTACCGACAGGCGTGGAGACCCAGTACTTC. As protein: CATSRVPTGVETQYF. Variable domain in full (rest from reference TRBV15 and TRBJ2-5): DAMVIQNPRYQVTQFGKPVTLSCSQTLNHNVMYWYQQKSSQAPKLLFHYYDKDFNNEADTPDNFQSRRPNTSFCFLDIRSPGLGDTAMYLCATSRVPTGVETQYFGPGTRLLVL.

This clone was counted a single time. This chain connects TRBV7-2 to TRBJ1-4, with TRBD1 as a possible D gene (5 bases). The CDR3 loop spans 15 amino acids. The germline V gene has CDR1 SGHTA and CDR2 FQGNSA. V lost 1 base, J lost 7 bases, and 13 bases lay in between. The CDR3 spells CASSLDGTPVEKLFF. The CDR3 bases are TGTGCCAGCAGCTTAGACGGGACTCCGGTTGAAAAACTGTTTTTT.

The CDR3: CASSQAYEQYF. In nucleotides, the CDR3 is TGTGCCAGCAGCCAGGCCTACGAGCAGTACTTC. The chain couples TRBV7-9 to TRBJ2-7; D gene unclear. CDR1 SEHNR and CDR2 FQNEAQ come from the germline V gene (reference sequence). V shed 5 bases and J shed 2 bases, with 4 bases lying between them. This CDR3 contains 11 residues.

V gene TRBV5-1 combines with J gene TRBJ2-5, with D hard to call. Trimming removed 4 bases from V and 7 bases from J, with 11 bases in between. CDR1 and CDR2 (germline): SGHRS, YFSETQ. The CDR3 totals 12 residues. The CDR3 loop is CASSPPPGTQYF. In DNA form, the CDR3 reads TGCGCCAGCAGCCCCCCCCCGGGGACCCAGTACTTC. Looking up the rest from reference TRBV5-1 and TRBJ2-5 gives the full variable domain: KAGVTQTPRYLIKTRGQQVTLSCSPISGHRSVSWYQQTPGQGLQFLFEYFSETQRNKGNFPGRFSGRQFSNSRSEMNVSTLELGDSALYLCASSPPPGTQYFGPGTRLLVL.

For the CDR3, the DNA is TGTGCCAGCTCACCCCGCAGGGTAATAGCTCTGGATGAGCAGTTCTTC. Protein: CASSPRRVIALDEQFF. The rearrangement uses TRBV18 and TRBJ2-1, with D possibly TRBD1 on 5 matching bases. Germline CDR1 reads KGHSH; CDR2 reads LQKENI. Trimming took 3 bases from V and 8 from J, leaving 20 bases between them. The CDR3 covers 16 residues.

This chain links TRBV29-1 with TRBJ2-5; 10 nucleotides agree with TRBD2. The CDR3 is made up of 16 amino acids. Germline V lookup: CDR1 SQVTM, CDR2 ANQGSEA. The junction had 12 bases not matched to a gene; V was cut back by 2 bases and J by 6 bases. This chain's CDR3 is CSVERGTSGNLQTQYF. The CDR3 coding sequence is TGCAGCGTTGAACGTGGTACTAGCGGGAACTTGCAGACCCAGTACTTC.

The genes are TRBV27 and TRBJ1-4; 9 nucleotides align to TRBD1. The CDR3 consists of 16 residues. Germline CDR1 MNHEY, CDR2 SMNVEV (reference sequence). The V and J ends lost 1 base and 8 bases, in that order; junction bases with no gene match: 8. Written as DNA, the CDR3 is TGTGCCAGCAGTTTATACAGGGGGCCGGGGGACGAAAAACTGTTTTTT. Residues: CASSLYRGPGDEKLFF.

The chain carries TRBV2 and TRBJ2-1, with D perhaps TRBD2 (5 bases). Deletions cut 7 bases from V and 6 bases from J, with 13 bases between. The germline CDR1 and CDR2 sequences are SNHLY and FYNNEI. The length of the CDR3 is 13 residues. CDR3 protein: CASKLEPSNEQFF. Written as DNA, the CDR3 is TGTGCCAGCAAACTAGAACCCTCCAATGAGCAGTTCTTC.

V usage is TRBV10-3 and J usage is TRBJ2-7; 10 positions agree with TRBD1. The V gene end was trimmed by 4 bases and the J gene end by 2 bases; junction bases not matched to a gene: 2. The germline V gene encodes CDR1 ENHRY and CDR2 SYGVKD. CDR3 length: 14 residues. CDR3 in DNA: TGTGCCATCAGTGGGGGACAGGGGACCTACGAGCAGTACTTC. Translating gives CAISGGQGTYEQYF.

This chain connects TRBV5-4 to TRBJ2-1, with D maybe TRBD1 (6 bases). V lost 3 bases to trimming and J lost 1 base, with 8 bases between them. Germline-derived CDR1 and CDR2 are SGHNT and YYREEE (reference sequence). This CDR3 is built from 14 residues. In DNA form, the CDR3 reads TGTGCCAGCAGCTCTCAGGGGTCCTACAATGAGCAGTTCTTC. This sequence encodes CASSSQGSYNEQFF.

The rearrangement uses TRBV7-2 and TRBJ1-4, with D possibly being TRBD1 (5 bases). This CDR3 spans 14 amino acids. Germline V gene sequence: CDR1 SGHTA, CDR2 FQGNSA. Trimming left V 1 base short and J 4 bases short, with 7 bases between. CDR3 loop: CASSLGRGNEKLFF. The CDR3 DNA reads as TGTGCCAGCAGCTTAGGGAGGGGTAATGAAAAACTGTTTTTT.

This clone has only a few counts. The V and J genes are TRBV20-1 and TRBJ2-3; a weak D match, TRBD1 (5 bases). With 3 bases removed from V and 8 bases from J, the gap between germline ends came to 6 bases. CDR1 and CDR2 from the germline V gene are DFQATT and SNEGSKA (reference sequence). The CDR3 runs 10 residues. This CDR3 reads CSASRVTQYF. CDR3 nucleotides: TGCAGTGCTAGCAGGGTTACGCAGTATTTT.

This sequence joins TRBV29-1 and TRBJ2-5, with TRBD1 matching 8 bases. Germline lookup yields CDR1 SQVTM and CDR2 ANQGSEA. After removal of 5 bases from V and 5 bases from J, the junction contained 7 bases not matched to a gene. The CDR3 length is 13 residues. In nucleotides, the CDR3 is TGCAGCGTTCGACAGGGGACGGAGGAGACCCAGTACTTC. Translating it yields CSVRQGTEETQYF.

This clone appeared a single time. The rearrangement joins TRBV28 to TRBJ2-3, with D possibly matching TRBD1 (5 bases). With 3 bases removed from V and 0 bases from J, the gap between germline ends came to 13 bases. Germline V gene sequence: CDR1 MDHEN, CDR2 SYDVKM. The CDR3 runs to 16 residues. The CDR3: CASSFVDSYSTDTQYF. DNA of the CDR3: TGTGCCAGCAGTTTTGTCGACAGCTATAGCACAGATACGCAGTATTTT.

In this sample, this clone turned up once. Here the CDR3 DNA reads TGTGCCAGCAGCCACCAAGGTATGTTTAGGGGGCAGTACTTC. It is translated as CASSHQGMFRGQYF. J is TRBJ2-7 and V is TRBV7-3; perhaps TRBD1 as D (5 bases). Trimming shortened V by 5 bases and J by 9 bases, and 20 bases separated the two germline ends. Per the germline V gene, CDR1 is SGHTA and CDR2 is FQGTGA. The CDR3 covers 14 residues.

This chain joins TRBV27 and TRBJ2-2; TRBD2 matches at 9 bases. The CDR3 has 16 amino acids. CDR1 and CDR2 (germline): MNHEY, SMNVEV (reference sequence). The J segment lost 4 bases and the V segment lost 4 bases, leaving 7 bases of the junction unmatched. CDR3 nucleotide sequence: TGTGCCAGCAGTTCAGGGACTAGCAGATCCACCGGGGAGCTGTTTTTT. Its protein product is CASSSGTSRSTGELFF.

The chain carries TRBV10-3 and TRBJ2-5, with 9 positions matching TRBD1. Germline lookup yields CDR1 ENHRY and CDR2 SYGVKD. V shed 6 bases and J 3 bases; nucleotides not matched to a gene: 5. This CDR3 comprises 14 residues. In nucleotides, the CDR3 is TGTGCCATCAGCCTGACAGGGGGAGAAGAGACCCAGTACTTC. Amino acid sequence: CAISLTGGEETQYF.

The V and J genes are TRBV28 and TRBJ1-3; D is perhaps TRBD1 (5 bases). V lost 2 bases, J lost 7 bases, and 15 bases lay in between. The CDR3 covers 15 residues. The germline V gene has CDR1 MDHEN and CDR2 SYDVKM. CDR3 in amino acids: CASSLRPGETNTIYF. The CDR3 region has the DNA TGTGCCAGCAGTTTACGACCGGGGGAAACCAACACCATATATTTT.

This clone was counted only a few times. The chain links TRBV5-6 to TRBJ2-4; D is possibly TRBD2 (5 bases). Trimming left V 4 bases short and J 0 bases short, with 17 bases between. CDR1 SGHDT and CDR2 YYEEEE come from the germline V gene. CDR3 size: 17 residues. CDR3 DNA: TGTGCCAGCAGCCGGCTTACGAGCGGATTAGCCAAAAACATTCAGTACTTC. This gives the protein CASSRLTSGLAKNIQYF. The whole variable domain, filled in from reference TRBV5-6 and TRBJ2-4, reads DAGVTQSPTHLIKTRGQQVTLRCSPKSGHDTVSWYQQALGQGPQFIFQYYEEEERQRGNFPDRFSGHQFPNYSSELNVNALLLGDSALYLCASSRLTSGLAKNIQYFGAGTRLSVL.

CDR3 region: CASSLDSRTGKKTQYF. The CDR3 bases are TGTGCCAGCAGTTTGGATTCCCGGACAGGGAAAAAGACCCAGTACTTC. The chain carries TRBV27 and TRBJ2-5; 8 bases match TRBD1. Germline V gene data show CDR1 as MNHEY and CDR2 as SMNVEV (reference sequence). The V gene end was trimmed by 3 bases and the J gene end by 6 bases; junction bases not matched to a gene: 12. The CDR3 loop spans 16 amino acids.

This clone was seen a few times. The V gene is TRBV18, the J gene TRBJ1-1; TRBD1 is a possible D gene (6 bases). CDR3 length: 15 amino acids. With 3 bases removed from V and 1 base from J, the gap between germline ends came to 12 bases. In germline, CDR1 is KGHSH, CDR2 LQKENI. CDR3 sequence: CASSPQTGRNTEAFF. The CDR3 DNA reads as TGTGCCAGCTCACCGCAAACAGGGAGGAACACTGAAGCTTTCTTT.

The chain is built from TRBV11-2 and TRBJ2-1; 8 bases line up with TRBD1. The CDR3 consists of 15 residues. V shed 3 bases, J shed 10 bases, and the junction held 11 bases outside the gene matches. Germline CDR1 SGHAT, CDR2 FQNNGV. The CDR3 loop reads CASSFRSVRTGEQFF. CDR3 sequence (DNA): TGTGCCAGCAGCTTTAGGAGTGTGCGGACAGGGGAGCAGTTCTTC.

This chain uses TRBV6-5 with TRBJ2-7, with D unresolved. Trimming stripped 7 bases from V and 4 bases from J, with 2 bases between. From germline, CDR1 is MNHEY and CDR2 SVGAGI. The CDR3 is 9 amino acids. CDR3 nucleotide sequence: TGTGCCAGCACGTACGAGCAGTACTTC. Translation: CASTYEQYF.

The chain employs TRBV7-3 and TRBJ2-3; TRBD2 matches at 11 bases. The CDR3 spans 15 residues. The germline CDR1 and CDR2 sequences are SGHTA and FQGTGA. The V gene end was trimmed by 5 bases and the J gene end by 5 bases; junction bases not matched to a gene: 6. The CDR3 spells CASSPTSGERDTQYF. The DNA for the CDR3 is TGTGCCAGCAGCCCGACTAGCGGGGAAAGAGATACGCAGTATTTT.

V and J are TRBV6-1 and TRBJ1-1, with 10 bases aligning to TRBD1. Germline values: CDR1 MNHNS, CDR2 SASEGT. V shed 0 bases, J shed 3 bases, and the junction held 16 bases outside the gene matches. The CDR3 runs to 20 residues. In DNA form, the CDR3 reads TGTGCCAGCAGTGAAGCGCTTCTAGGTCTGGGACAGGGGAGGGACACTGAAGCTTTCTTT. Amino acids: CASSEALLGLGQGRDTEAFF.

The V call is TRBV5-4, the J call TRBJ2-1; 8 nucleotides agree with TRBD2. CDR3 size: 16 residues. Trimming at V came to 4 bases and at J to 1 base, leaving 7 bases not matched to a gene. Germline V gene data show CDR1 as SGHNT and CDR2 as YYREEE (reference sequence). The CDR3 DNA reads TGTGCCAGCAGCCGGGGGGGCGGGAGGTCCTACAATGAGCAGTTCTTC. Its protein is CASSRGGGRSYNEQFF.

This chain joins TRBV7-9 and TRBJ2-1; D possibly corresponds to TRBD2 (6 bases). In germline, CDR1 is SEHNR, CDR2 FQNEAQ (reference sequence). The CDR3 runs to 16 residues. Trimming cost V 5 bases and J 6 bases, with 20 bases left between them. The CDR3 loop reads CASSGTPPGIGNEQFF. For the CDR3, the DNA is TGTGCCAGCAGCGGGACTCCACCGGGAATAGGCAATGAGCAGTTCTTC. The whole variable domain, filled in from reference TRBV7-9 and TRBJ2-1, reads DTGVSQNPRHKITKRGQNVTFRCDPISEHNRLYWYRQTLGQGPEFLTYFQNEAQLEKSRLLSDRFSAERPKGSFSTLEIQRTEQGDSAMYLCASSGTPPGIGNEQFFGPGTRLTVL.